What follows are 30 T cell receptor beta chains derived from one specimen sequenced in a study of blood T cell repertoires in COVID-19. Only in-frame clones appear in the TCRdb table, and some are missing; sequencing was by immunoSEQ multiplex PCR. The sample has 150,000 or so clones; 70% to 90% are singletons. Sequencing was done on a sample of peripheral blood. These receptors were obtained from a man aged 55 to 69 with acute or convalescent COVID-19.

This chain joins TRBV5-5 and TRBJ2-4; 9 nucleotides line up with TRBD2. CDR3 length: 13 amino acids. Germline V gene data show CDR1 as SGHKS and CDR2 as YYEKEE (reference sequence). Trimming cost V 0 bases and J 16 bases; bases outside gene matches: 8. Written as DNA, the CDR3 is TGTGCCAGCAGCTTGGCGAGACTAGCGGCCCCCTACTTC. Encoded protein: CASSLARLAAPYF.

V is TRBV5-8 and J is TRBJ1-1; D ambiguous. V was clipped by 0 bases and J by 10 bases, with 7 bases between them. Per the germline V gene, CDR1 is SGHTS and CDR2 is YDEGEE. The CDR3 is 11 amino acids. The CDR3 DNA follows: TGTGCCAGCAGCTTGGGAGGGCTAGCTTTCTTT. Its translation is CASSLGGLAFF.

This clone was recorded only once. This chain uses TRBV30 with TRBJ2-1, with TRBD1 as a possible D gene (6 bases). This CDR3 spans 17 amino acids. CDR1 is GTSNPN and CDR2 is SVGIG in the germline V gene (reference sequence). Trimming removed 5 bases at V and 0 bases at J, with 20 bases between. This CDR3 reads CAWHENTGPLSYNEQFF. The CDR3, as DNA: TGTGCCTGGCATGAGAACACAGGGCCCCTCTCCTACAATGAGCAGTTCTTC.

The chain carries TRBV30 and TRBJ1-2; D is undetermined. Germline V CDR1 and CDR2: GTSNPN, SVGIG (reference sequence). The CDR3 sequence is 13 residues long. V was pared by 2 bases and J by 8 bases, with 15 bases between. The CDR3 nucleotides are TGTGCCTGGAGTAGTAGAGGTCCACGGGGCTACACCTTC. Translated, it gives CAWSSRGPRGYTF. Together with reference TRBV30 and TRBJ1-2, the CDR3 gives the full variable domain: SQTIHQWPATLVQPVGSPLSLECTVEGTSNPNLYWYRQAAGRGLQLLFYSVGIGQISSEVPQNLSASRPQDRQFILSSKKLLLSDSGFYLCAWSSRGPRGYTFGSGTRLTVV.

The J gene is TRBJ1-6, the V gene TRBV27, with D possibly TRBD1 on 5 matching bases. The germline gives CDR1 MNHEY, CDR2 SMNVEV (reference sequence). The CDR3 is made up of 16 amino acids. Trimming left V 3 bases short and J 5 bases short, with 14 bases between. The CDR3, as DNA: TGTGCCAGCAGTTTTCGCCCCCCCAGGGATAATTCACCCCTCCACTTT. Its translation: CASSFRPPRDNSPLHF.

The genes are TRBV11-2 and TRBJ1-1; 8 nucleotides match TRBD1. The CDR3 contains 13 residues. The junction had 7 bases not matched to a gene; V was cut back by 5 bases and J by 8 bases. The germline CDR1 and CDR2 sequences are SGHAT and FQNNGV. CDR3 in DNA: TGTGCCAGCAGCCTGGACAGGGAGGACGAAGCTTTCTTT. This codes for CASSLDREDEAFF.

The gene calls are TRBV9 and TRBJ2-5; D possibly corresponds to TRBD2 (6 bases). The germline V gene encodes CDR1 SGDLS and CDR2 YYNGEE. Trimming stripped 3 bases from V and 0 bases from J, with 12 bases between. The CDR3 contains 15 residues. The CDR3 loop is CASSAHPGDQETQYF. The CDR3 nucleotides read TGTGCCAGCAGCGCCCACCCGGGAGACCAAGAGACCCAGTACTTC.

The chain uses TRBV2 and TRBJ1-4; 7 bases match TRBD1. The CDR3 length is 15 residues. With V trimmed by 3 bases and J by 7 bases, 8 bases remained unmatched. CDR1 and CDR2 (germline): SNHLY, FYNNEI. The CDR3 DNA reads TGTGCCAGCAGTGAGGGAGACAGGGATCTTGAAAAACTGTTTTTT. Translated: CASSEGDRDLEKLFF. The full variable domain, with the rest looked up from reference TRBV2 and TRBJ1-4, is EPEVTQTPSHQVTQMGQEVILRCVPISNHLYFYWYRQILGQKVEFLVSFYNNEISEKSEIFDDQFSVERPDGSNFTLKIRSTKLEDSAMYFCASSEGDRDLEKLFFGSGTQLSVL.

The CDR3 DNA reads as TGTGCCAGCAGCTCTACAGGTTTTTACTATGGCTACACCTTC. Protein: CASSSTGFYYGYTF. The genes are TRBV7-8 and TRBJ1-2; D is possibly TRBD1 (5 bases). CDR3 size: 14 residues. Germline V gene data show CDR1 as SGHVS and CDR2 as FQNEAQ. V was shortened by 4 bases and J by 3 bases, with 12 bases between the two germline ends.

The rearrangement joins TRBV18 to TRBJ2-7; D uncertain. The germline gives CDR1 KGHSH, CDR2 LQKENI. The V end was cut by 3 bases, the J end by 5 bases, with 11 bases between. The CDR3 has 13 amino acids. The CDR3 DNA is TGTGCCAGCTCACCCCTCGAGAGCGACGAGCAGTACTTC. This gives the protein CASSPLESDEQYF.

This chain links TRBV29-1 with TRBJ2-7, with 7 bases fitting TRBD2. The germline V gene has CDR1 SQVTM and CDR2 ANQGSEA. The V segment lost 7 bases and the J segment 2 bases; nucleotides outside the gene matches: 5. This CDR3 has 12 amino acids. CDR3 residues: CSATSATYEQYF. CDR3 nucleotide sequence: TGCAGCGCCACTAGCGCAACCTACGAGCAGTACTTC.

V usage is TRBV11-2 and J usage is TRBJ2-1, with TRBD2 identical over 7 bases. Looked up from germline, CDR1 is SGHAT and CDR2 is FQNNGV. The V gene end was trimmed by 5 bases and the J gene end by 4 bases; junction bases not matched to a gene: 8. There are 15 residues in the CDR3. CDR3 DNA: TGTGCCAGCAGCGAATCTAGCGGAGAGTACAATGAGCAGTTCTTC. It is translated as CASSESSGEYNEQFF.

The CDR3 sequence is CASRQSANEKLFF. The CDR3 nucleotides are TGTGCCAGTCGACAGTCTGCTAATGAAAAACTGTTTTTT. This chain joins TRBV2 and TRBJ1-4; possibly TRBD1 for D (5 bases). Trimming stripped 9 bases from V and 3 bases from J, with 11 bases between. Looked up from germline, CDR1 is SNHLY and CDR2 is FYNNEI. CDR3 length: 13 residues.

This chain uses TRBV20-1 with TRBJ1-1; a weak D match, TRBD1 (5 bases). Germline CDR1 and CDR2: DFQATT and SNEGSKA (reference sequence). CDR3 length: 11 amino acids. Trimming took 6 bases from V and 6 from J, leaving 11 bases between them. In DNA form, the CDR3 reads TGCAGTGCGTTTCCGGGGGCTGAAGCTTTCTTT. It encodes CSAFPGAEAFF.

The chain is built from TRBV19 and TRBJ1-3, with D unresolved. From germline, CDR1 is LNHDA and CDR2 SQIVND (reference sequence). Trimming pared 8 bases from V and 0 bases from J, leaving 14 bases between. The CDR3 covers 15 residues. In nucleotides, the CDR3 is TGTGCCAGTGAGGGCAGGAAGTCCTCTGGAAACACCATATATTTT. Its translation: CASEGRKSSGNTIYF.

The CDR3 loop is CASSRTGGFLNQPQHF. Here the CDR3 DNA reads TGTGCCAGTAGTCGGACAGGGGGGTTTCTTAATCAGCCCCAGCATTTT. The V and J genes are TRBV19 and TRBJ1-5, with 10 bases that match TRBD1. The germline CDR1 and CDR2 sequences are LNHDA and SQIVND (reference sequence). This CDR3 region has 16 residues. Trimming removed 5 bases from V and 4 bases from J; junction bases left unmatched: 8.

The chain joins TRBV7-2 to TRBJ2-5; D gene unclear. Trimming stripped 1 base from V and 2 bases from J, with 8 bases between. The germline V gene has CDR1 SGHTA and CDR2 FQGNSA. This CDR3 has 14 amino acids. The DNA of the CDR3 is TGTGCCAGCAGCTTAGGACATTATCAAGAGACCCAGTACTTC. It encodes CASSLGHYQETQYF.

V usage is TRBV6-6 and J usage is TRBJ2-5; D gene uncertain. The CDR3 length is 12 residues. Germline loops: CDR1 MNHNY, CDR2 SVGAGI (reference sequence). The V gene lost 4 bases and the J gene lost 4 bases, with 7 bases spanning the gap. In DNA form, the CDR3 reads TGTGCCAGCAGTTTATTTAGAGAGACCCAGTACTTC. This sequence encodes CASSLFRETQYF.

This clone was counted only a few times. The chain is built from TRBV10-3 and TRBJ2-1, with 9 positions matching TRBD1. With 5 bases clipped from V and 4 bases from J, the junction kept 6 bases outside the gene matches. Germline CDR1 is ENHRY and CDR2 is SYGVKD. CDR3 size: 15 residues. Here the CDR3 DNA reads TGTGCCATCAGTCGAGAGGGACAGGGTTACAATGAGCAGTTCTTC. It is translated as CAISREGQGYNEQFF.

CDR3 DNA: TGTGCCAGCTCACCACTGGGACTAGTGACGGATGAGCAGTTCTTC. Protein: CASSPLGLVTDEQFF. The gene calls are TRBV18 and TRBJ2-1; TRBD2 matches at 8 bases. J gave up 8 bases and V 1 base, and 7 bases lay outside the gene matches. From germline, CDR1 is KGHSH and CDR2 LQKENI. CDR3 length equals 15 residues.

This chain links TRBV6-5 with TRBJ2-2; TRBD1 aligns across 9 bases. J was trimmed by 7 bases and V by 7 bases; bases with no gene match: 4. This CDR3 is 13 amino acids long. Per germline, CDR1 MNHEY and CDR2 SVGAGI. CDR3 amino acids: CASKTGGFGELFF. In DNA, the CDR3 is TGTGCCAGCAAGACAGGGGGTTTCGGGGAGCTGTTTTTT.

The chain couples TRBV30 to TRBJ1-1; 7 positions match TRBD1. Germline V gene sequence: CDR1 GTSNPN, CDR2 SVGIG (reference sequence). V shed 0 bases, J shed 5 bases, and the junction held 18 bases outside the gene matches. The CDR3 contains 18 residues. CDR3 sequence: CAWSVPPQGLHRKTEAFF. The CDR3 DNA is TGTGCCTGGAGTGTGCCCCCACAGGGGTTGCATCGTAAAACTGAAGCTTTCTTT.

The chain links TRBV25-1 to TRBJ1-4; 10 nucleotides match TRBD1. With 4 bases clipped from V and 7 bases from J, the junction kept 3 bases outside the gene matches. Germline loops: CDR1 MGHDK, CDR2 SYGVNS. This CDR3 comprises 14 residues. The CDR3 nucleotides read TGTGCCAGCAGTGGACAGGGGGCGCGTGAAAAACTGTTTTTT. This sequence encodes CASSGQGAREKLFF.

The genes are TRBV19 and TRBJ1-5; D gene unclear. V was pared by 0 bases and J by 3 bases, with 6 bases between. The length of the CDR3 is 14 residues. Germline V gives CDR1 LNHDA, CDR2 SQIVND (reference sequence). The DNA for the CDR3 is TGTGCCAGTAGTATAGACAGACTCAATCAGCCCCAGCATTTT. Protein: CASSIDRLNQPQHF.

J is TRBJ2-5 and V is TRBV10-3; D is possibly TRBD1 (6 bases). Trimming pared 6 bases from V and 4 bases from J, leaving 12 bases between. CDR3 length equals 13 residues. Germline lookup yields CDR1 ENHRY and CDR2 SYGVKD. The CDR3 DNA is TGTGCCATCAGCCCCACAGGGCCAGAGACCCAGTACTTC. This gives the protein CAISPTGPETQYF.

V is TRBV5-1 and J is TRBJ2-3; D remains ambiguous. From germline, CDR1 is SGHRS and CDR2 YFSETQ. Trimming took off 0 bases at V and 1 base at J, with 6 bases between the two ends. The CDR3 length is 14 residues. CDR3 amino acids: CASSLAVGTDTQYF. CDR3 DNA: TGCGCCAGCAGCTTGGCTGTAGGCACAGATACGCAGTATTTT.

The V gene is TRBV7-2, the J gene TRBJ2-5; 11 bases map to TRBD2. CDR1 is SGHTA and CDR2 is FQGNSA in the germline V gene. J lost 5 bases, V lost 2 bases, and 7 bases had no gene match. This CDR3 is 16 amino acids long. CDR3 protein: CASSLFTSGSLETQYF. DNA of the CDR3: TGTGCCAGCAGCTTATTCACTAGCGGGAGTTTGGAGACCCAGTACTTC.

This chain uses TRBV19 with TRBJ2-5; D is perhaps TRBD1 (6 bases). Between the trimmed V and J ends, which lost 5 bases and 5 bases, there was a span of 15 bases. The germline V gene has CDR1 LNHDA and CDR2 SQIVND (reference sequence). This CDR3 is built from 14 residues. DNA for the CDR3: TGTGCCAGTAGTGGCAGGGGTCAGGCCGAGACCCAGTACTTC. The encoded protein is CASSGRGQAETQYF.

The chain has TRBV5-1 and TRBJ1-5, with a weak D call TRBD1 (5 bases). This CDR3 comprises 15 residues. V lost 0 bases to trimming and J lost 4 bases, with 11 bases between them. Germline CDR1 reads SGHRS; CDR2 reads YFSETQ. In DNA form, the CDR3 reads TGCGCCAGCAGCTTGGACACGGGGGGAAATCAGCCCCAGCATTTT. Its translation: CASSLDTGGNQPQHF.

This chain links TRBV25-1 with TRBJ2-7; maybe TRBD1 (6 bases). This CDR3 is 16 amino acids long. V was trimmed by 1 base and J by 0 bases, leaving 13 bases between them. Germline V gene lookup returns CDR1 MGHDK and CDR2 SYGVNS. The CDR3 here is CASSELGAGASYEQYF. The CDR3 nucleotides read TGTGCCAGCAGTGAATTAGGGGCAGGGGCCTCCTACGAGCAGTACTTC.